The entry below gives a single T cell receptor beta chain sequence along with its context. The assay was immunoSEQ multiplex PCR, and TCRdb's table has in-frame clones only and misses some. This sample has some 70,000 clones, with approximately 84% found just once. The entry originates in a study of control samples from healthy donors and cancer patients. Germline CDR1 SGHAT, CDR2 FQDESV (reference sequence). J was trimmed by 5 bases and V by 3 bases; bases with no gene match: 7. CDR3 size: 15 residues. The chain couples TRBV11-1 to TRBJ2-3; TRBD2 matches at 8 bases. Sequenced input: PBMCs. The TCR originated in a woman aged 45-65 years with lung cancer. This chain's CDR3 is CASSFTSAGGDTQYF. CDR3 DNA sequence: TGTGCCAGCAGCTTTACTAGCGCGGGGGGAGATACGCAGTATTTT.